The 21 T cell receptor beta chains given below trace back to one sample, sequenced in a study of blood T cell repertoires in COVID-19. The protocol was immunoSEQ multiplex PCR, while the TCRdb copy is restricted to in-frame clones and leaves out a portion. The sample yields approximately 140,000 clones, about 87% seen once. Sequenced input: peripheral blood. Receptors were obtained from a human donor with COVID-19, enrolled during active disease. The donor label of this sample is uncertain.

The CDR3 is CSVEGDRGRGSYGYTF. The CDR3 bases are TGCAGCGTTGAAGGGGACAGGGGGCGGGGATCCTATGGCTACACCTTC. The rearrangement links TRBV29-1 to TRBJ1-2; 12 positions agree with TRBD1. This CDR3 comprises 16 residues. Germline CDR1 reads SQVTM; CDR2 reads ANQGSEA. Trimming took 1 base from V and 4 from J; bases not matched to a gene: 7.

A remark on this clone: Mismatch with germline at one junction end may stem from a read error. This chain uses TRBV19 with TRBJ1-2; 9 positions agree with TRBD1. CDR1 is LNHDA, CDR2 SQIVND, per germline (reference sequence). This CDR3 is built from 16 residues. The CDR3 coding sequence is TGTGCCAGCAGTAACAGGGGGCAGGATTTGATCTATGGCTACACCTTC. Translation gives CASSNRGQDLIYGYTF.

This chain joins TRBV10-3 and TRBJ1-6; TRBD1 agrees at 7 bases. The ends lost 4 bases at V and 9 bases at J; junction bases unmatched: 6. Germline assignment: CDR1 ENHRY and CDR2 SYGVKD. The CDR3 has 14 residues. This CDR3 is CAISGQGGSSPLHF. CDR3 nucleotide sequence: TGTGCCATCAGTGGACAGGGCGGTAGTTCACCCCTCCACTTT.

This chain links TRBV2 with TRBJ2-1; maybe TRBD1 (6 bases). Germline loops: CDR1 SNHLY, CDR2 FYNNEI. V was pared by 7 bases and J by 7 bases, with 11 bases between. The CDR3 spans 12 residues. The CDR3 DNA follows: TGTGCCAGCACCCGAGGGACAAATGAGCAGTTCTTC. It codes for CASTRGTNEQFF.

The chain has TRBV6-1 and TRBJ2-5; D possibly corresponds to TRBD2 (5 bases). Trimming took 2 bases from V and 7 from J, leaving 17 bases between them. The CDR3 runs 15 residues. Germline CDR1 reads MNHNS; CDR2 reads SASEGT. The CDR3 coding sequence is TGTGCCAGCAGTGAATCAGAGGGCCGCTCTGTGACCCAGTACTTC. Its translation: CASSESEGRSVTQYF.

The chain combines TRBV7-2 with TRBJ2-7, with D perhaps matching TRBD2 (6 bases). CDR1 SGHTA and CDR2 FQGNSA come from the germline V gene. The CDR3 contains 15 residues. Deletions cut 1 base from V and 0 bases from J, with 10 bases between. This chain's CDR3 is CASSLVGGSSYEQYF. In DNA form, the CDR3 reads TGTGCCAGCAGCTTAGTGGGGGGAAGCTCCTACGAGCAGTACTTC.

CDR3 amino acids: CASTQGANYGYTF. The CDR3 DNA sequence: TGTGCCAGCACCCAGGGGGCTAACTATGGCTACACCTTC. The V gene is TRBV12-3 or TRBV12-4, the J gene TRBJ1-2; 7 nucleotides line up with TRBD1. J gave up 0 bases and V 7 bases, and 2 bases lay outside the gene matches. The CDR3 is made up of 13 amino acids.

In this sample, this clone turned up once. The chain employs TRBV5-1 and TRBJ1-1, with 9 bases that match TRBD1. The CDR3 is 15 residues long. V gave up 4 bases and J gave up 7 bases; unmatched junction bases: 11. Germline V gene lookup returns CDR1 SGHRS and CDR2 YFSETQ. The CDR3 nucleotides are TGCGCCAGCAGCGACGACAGGGGGGACGGGATTGAAGCTTTCTTT. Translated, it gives CASSDDRGDGIEAFF.

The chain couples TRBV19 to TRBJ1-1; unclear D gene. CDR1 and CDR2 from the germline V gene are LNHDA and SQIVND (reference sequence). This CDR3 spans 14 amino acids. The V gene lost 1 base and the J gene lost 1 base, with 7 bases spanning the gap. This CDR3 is CASSIGGKNTEAFF. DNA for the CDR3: TGTGCCAGTAGTATAGGAGGGAAGAACACTGAAGCTTTCTTT.

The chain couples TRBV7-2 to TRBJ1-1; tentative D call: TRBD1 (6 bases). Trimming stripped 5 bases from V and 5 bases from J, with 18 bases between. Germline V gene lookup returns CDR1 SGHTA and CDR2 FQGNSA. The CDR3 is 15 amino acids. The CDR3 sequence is CASSDWGTHTTEAFF. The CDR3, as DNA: TGTGCCAGCAGCGATTGGGGGACACACACGACTGAAGCTTTCTTT.

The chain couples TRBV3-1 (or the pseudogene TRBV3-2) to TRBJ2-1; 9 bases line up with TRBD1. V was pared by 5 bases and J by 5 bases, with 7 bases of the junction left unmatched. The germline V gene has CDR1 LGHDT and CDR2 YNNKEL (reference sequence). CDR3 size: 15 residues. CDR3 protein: CASSSYRTGDNEQFF. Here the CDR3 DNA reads TGTGCCAGCAGCTCTTATAGGACAGGGGACAATGAGCAGTTCTTC.

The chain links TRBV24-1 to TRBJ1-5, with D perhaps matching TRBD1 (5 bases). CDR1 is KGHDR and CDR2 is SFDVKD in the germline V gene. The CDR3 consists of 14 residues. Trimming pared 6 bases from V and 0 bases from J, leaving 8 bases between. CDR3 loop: CATSTGNSNQPQHF. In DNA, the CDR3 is TGTGCCACCAGTACAGGAAATAGCAATCAGCCCCAGCATTTT.

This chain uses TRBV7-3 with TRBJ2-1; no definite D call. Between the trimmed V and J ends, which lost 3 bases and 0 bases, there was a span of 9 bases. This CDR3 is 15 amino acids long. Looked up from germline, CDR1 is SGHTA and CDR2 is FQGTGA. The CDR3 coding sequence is TGTGCCAGCAGCTTCGTCCCGAGCTCCTACAATGAGCAGTTCTTC. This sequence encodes CASSFVPSSYNEQFF.

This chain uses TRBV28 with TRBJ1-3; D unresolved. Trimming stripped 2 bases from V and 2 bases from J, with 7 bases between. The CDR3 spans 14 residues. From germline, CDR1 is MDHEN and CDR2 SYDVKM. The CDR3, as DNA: TGTGCCAGCAGTTTAAGTGGCACTGGAAACACCATATATTTT. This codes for CASSLSGTGNTIYF.

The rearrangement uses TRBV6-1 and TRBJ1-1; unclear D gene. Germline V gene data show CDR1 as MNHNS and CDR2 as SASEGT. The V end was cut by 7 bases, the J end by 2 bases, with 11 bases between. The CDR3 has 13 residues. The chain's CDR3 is CASTEAENTEAFF. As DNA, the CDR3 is TGTGCCAGCACTGAGGCGGAAAACACTGAAGCTTTCTTT.

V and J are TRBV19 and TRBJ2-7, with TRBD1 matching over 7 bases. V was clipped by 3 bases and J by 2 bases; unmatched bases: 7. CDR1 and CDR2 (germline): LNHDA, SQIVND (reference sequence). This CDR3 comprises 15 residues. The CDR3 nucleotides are TGTGCCAGTAGTATCCGGACAGGACGAACCTACGAGCAGTACTTC. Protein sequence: CASSIRTGRTYEQYF.

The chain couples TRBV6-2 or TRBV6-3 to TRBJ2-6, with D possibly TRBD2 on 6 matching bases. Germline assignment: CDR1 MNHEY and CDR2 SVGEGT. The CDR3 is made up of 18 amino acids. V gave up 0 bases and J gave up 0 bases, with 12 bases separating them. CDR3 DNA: TGTGCCAGCAGTTACTCGGCGGGAATGAGCTCTGGGGCCAACGTCCTGACTTTC. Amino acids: CASSYSAGMSSGANVLTF.

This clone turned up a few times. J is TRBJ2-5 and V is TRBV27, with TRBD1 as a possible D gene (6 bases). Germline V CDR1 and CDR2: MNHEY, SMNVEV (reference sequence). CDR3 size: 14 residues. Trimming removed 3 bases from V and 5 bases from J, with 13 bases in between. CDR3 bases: TGTGCCAGCAGTTTGGCAGGGGCAAGTGAGACCCAGTACTTC. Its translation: CASSLAGASETQYF.

The CDR3, as DNA: TGTGCCAGCAGTGAAAGGCGACAGGTTTTCGGTCAGCCCCAGCATTTT. It yields the protein CASSERRQVFGQPQHF. The rearrangement joins TRBV2 to TRBJ1-5; D is perhaps TRBD1 (6 bases). The CDR3 contains 16 residues. Germline V CDR1 and CDR2: SNHLY, FYNNEI. The V end lost 2 bases, the J end lost 6 bases, and 17 bases lay between the germline ends.

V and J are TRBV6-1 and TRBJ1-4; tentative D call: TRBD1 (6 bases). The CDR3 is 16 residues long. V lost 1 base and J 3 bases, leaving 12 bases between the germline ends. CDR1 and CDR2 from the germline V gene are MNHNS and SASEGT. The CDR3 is CASSEVGHRPNEKLFF. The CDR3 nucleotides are TGTGCCAGCAGTGAAGTGGGACATAGGCCTAATGAAAAACTGTTTTTT.

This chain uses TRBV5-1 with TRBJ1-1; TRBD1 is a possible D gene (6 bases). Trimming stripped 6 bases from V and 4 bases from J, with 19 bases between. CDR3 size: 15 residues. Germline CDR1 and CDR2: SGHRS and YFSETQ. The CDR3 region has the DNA TGCGCCAGCAAAAGGGGGGGCCCGGGTTCCACTGAAGCTTTCTTT. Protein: CASKRGGPGSTEAFF.